The T cell receptor (beta chain) under discussion was sequenced for a study of T cell responses to AZD1222 COVID-19 vaccine. Overall study: Samples with a second dose at about 4 or about 12 weeks were pooled together.

The CDR3 loop spans 15 amino acids. Germline values: CDR1 MDHEN, CDR2 SYDVKM. Trimming pared 2 bases from V and 1 base from J, leaving 11 bases between. Repertoires were generated with immunoSEQ multiplex PCR, while TCRdb's copy carries only in-frame clones and drops some. The sample has about 170,000 clones, 90% to 95% seen once. Turning to this clone: The antigen is not known.

Points from the study as a whole: The donor group comprised mostly white British people and more females; the analysis possibly underestimated clonal diversity. The CD4 TCRs associated with vaccination extended across spike and predominated at 160-218 and 743-854. None of the repertoires were sampled until the peak T cell response had passed.

The specimen was peripheral blood, collected on day 0 of AZD1222 vaccination. The chain has TRBV28 and TRBJ1-1; possibly TRBD1 for D (6 bases). The sequence was obtained from an adult in good health. The CDR3, as DNA: TGTGCCAGCAGTTTAGGGGGCAGGAGGAACACTGAAGCTTTCTTT. Encoded protein: CASSLGGRRNTEAFF.